These T cell receptor beta chains were read from a single sample in a study of blood T cell repertoires in COVID-19. The method was immunoSEQ multiplex PCR; TCRdb's version includes in-frame clones alone and lacks a portion of them. The sample lists 200,000 to 250,000 clones, approximately 85% seen once, with around 3% in the top ten. The sequenced sample was peripheral blood. These receptors all stem from a man aged 50-60 years who had recovered from COVID-19. Both conserved end residues are part of each CDR3. D genes are given only for firm matches. Expanded clones get a size class; other rows say once, few or many, or leave the size out.

size: .; V: TRBV4-1; J: TRBJ2-1; D: TRBD2; CDR3: CASSRGLAGAYNEQFF; DNA: TGCGCCAGCAGTCGAGGACTAGCGGGAGCCTACAATGAGCAGTTCTTC
size: .; V: TRBV5-1; J: TRBJ2-2; D: TRBD2; CDR3: CASSSREGTGELFF; DNA: TGCGCCAGCAGCTCCAGGGAGGGCACCGGGGAGCTGTTTTTT
size: few; V: TRBV11-2; J: TRBJ1-1; D: TRBD1; CDR3: CASSLVGGSTEAFF; DNA: TGTGCCAGCAGCTTAGTAGGGGGCAGCACTGAAGCTTTCTTT
size: .; V: TRBV4-2; J: TRBJ2-7; D: .; CDR3: CASSQDSYEQYF; DNA: TGTGCCAGCAGCCAAGATTCTTACGAGCAGTACTTC
size: .; V: TRBV21-1; J: TRBJ2-1; D: .; CDR3: CASSTYRGNNEQFF; DNA: TGTGCCAGCAGCACCTACAGGGGCAACAATGAGCAGTTCTTC
size: .; V: TRBV4-1; J: TRBJ1-2; D: TRBD1; CDR3: CASSRNLDRGHGYTF; DNA: TGCGCCAGCAGCCGGAACTTGGACAGGGGGCACGGCTACACCTTC
size: few; V: TRBV19; J: TRBJ2-7; D: .; CDR3: CASSLSTNSYEQYF; DNA: TGTGCCAGTAGTCTCTCGACTAACTCCTACGAGCAGTACTTC
size: .; V: TRBV6-2/TRBV6-3; J: TRBJ2-1; D: .; CDR3: CASSYRRDEQFF; DNA: TGTGCCAGCAGTTATAGGCGGGATGAGCAGTTCTTC
size: .; V: TRBV21-1; J: TRBJ1-2; D: .; CDR3: CASTLMRTRGYTF; DNA: TGTGCCAGCACCCTCATGAGAACGAGAGGCTACACCTTC
size: once; V: TRBV7-2; J: TRBJ2-5; D: TRBD2; CDR3: CASSLNGGSGETQYF; DNA: TGTGCCAGCAGCTTAAACGGCGGGAGCGGAGAGACCCAGTACTTC
size: .; V: TRBV7-6; J: TRBJ2-1; D: TRBD2; CDR3: CASSLGLADSYNEQFF; DNA: TGTGCCAGCAGCTTAGGTCTAGCGGACTCCTACAATGAGCAGTTCTTC
size: .; V: TRBV9; J: TRBJ2-7; D: TRBD1; CDR3: CASSEGQEAYEQYF; DNA: TGTGCCAGCAGCGAGGGACAGGAGGCCTACGAGCAGTACTTC
size: .; V: TRBV28; J: TRBJ2-2; D: TRBD2; CDR3: CASSPWTSGDTGELFF; DNA: TGTGCCAGCAGTCCGTGGACTAGCGGCGACACCGGGGAGCTGTTTTTT
size: .; V: TRBV7-6; J: TRBJ1-1; D: .; CDR3: CASTPQGRGVNTEAFF; DNA: TGTGCCAGCACCCCCCAGGGCCGGGGGGTGAACACTGAAGCTTTCTTT
size: few; V: TRBV19; J: TRBJ1-2; D: .; CDR3: CASTPILAGDYGYTF; DNA: TGTGCCAGTACCCCCATCCTAGCAGGGGATTATGGCTACACCTTC
size: .; V: TRBV21-1; J: TRBJ2-7; D: .; CDR3: CASSNQGSGEQYF; DNA: TGTGCCAGCAGCAACCAGGGGTCGGGGGAGCAGTACTTC
size: .; V: TRBV28; J: TRBJ2-7; D: .; CDR3: CASSLSQGKKYF; DNA: TGTGCCAGCAGCCTAAGCCAGGGGAAGAAGTACTTC
size: .; V: TRBV28; J: TRBJ2-7; D: TRBD1; CDR3: CASSLDTGGEQYF; DNA: TGTGCCAGCAGTTTAGATACAGGGGGCGAGCAGTACTTC
size: .; V: TRBV2; J: TRBJ2-5; D: .; CDR3: CASSGARGTLGTQYF; DNA: TGTGCCAGCAGTGGAGCTCGGGGGACGTTAGGGACCCAGTACTTC
size: .; V: TRBV7-9; J: TRBJ1-1; D: .; CDR3: CASSLYGGATNTEAFF; DNA: TGTGCCAGCAGCTTATACGGGGGGGCCACGAACACTGAAGCTTTCTTT